These T cell receptor beta chains were read from a single sample in a study of naive and memory T cell subsets. TCRdb fed the UMI-ligation and nested PCR reads into MiXCR, producing one record per CDR3 protein. The table has more than 100,000 distinct CDR3 sequences, roughly 36% seen once; the top ten hold approximately 0.9%. Sequencing input: central memory CD4+ T cells from blood. All receptors derive from a human donor in good health. CDR3s include the opening cysteine and the closing phenylalanine or tryptophan. D genes are given only for firm matches. Size is omitted from some rows. Given values are once, few, many or a class for expanded clones.

V	size	J	D	CDR3	DNA
TRBV28	NA	TRBJ2-3	NA	CASTDSTDTQYF	TGTGCCAGCACGGACAGCACAGATACGCAGTATTTT
TRBV28	few	TRBJ2-7	TRBD1	CASSSISFRTGGHEQYF	TGTGCCAGCAGTTCCATATCCTTCAGGACAGGGGGCCACGAGCAGTACTTC
TRBV5-5	NA	TRBJ2-1	NA	CASSLRLAPNEQFF	TGTGCCAGCAGCTTGCGATTAGCGCCCAATGAGCAGTTCTTC
TRBV7-8	NA	TRBJ2-7	NA	CASSLDRYLAYEQYF	TGTGCCAGCAGCTTAGATCGGTATCTCGCCTACGAGCAGTACTTC
TRBV6-5	NA	TRBJ2-7	TRBD1	CASGRGINEQYF	TGTGCCAGCGGCAGGGGGATTAACGAGCAGTACTTC
TRBV12-3/TRBV12-4	NA	TRBJ2-7	NA	CACQGVLYEQYF	TGTGCCTGCCAAGGGGTTCTGTACGAGCAGTACTTC
TRBV5-1	NA	TRBJ1-4	NA	CASSTLGGPATNEKLFF	TGCGCCAGCAGCACCTTGGGAGGGCCTGCAACTAATGAAAAACTGTTTTTT
TRBV6-5	NA	TRBJ1-5	NA	CASTRGSNQPQHF	TGTGCCAGCACCCGGGGAAGCAATCAGCCCCAGCATTTT
TRBV5-4	NA	TRBJ2-5	NA	CASSLVSVEETQYF	TGTGCCAGCAGCTTGGTTAGCGTGGAAGAGACCCAGTACTTC
TRBV7-2	NA	TRBJ2-3	NA	CASSPIPTSSDTQYF	TGTGCCAGCAGCCCGATCCCGACTAGTTCAGATACGCAGTATTTT
TRBV6-6	NA	TRBJ2-3	NA	CASSSQGRSDTQYF	TGTGCCAGCAGTTCCCAGGGGAGGAGTGATACGCAGTATTTT
TRBV7-8	NA	TRBJ2-7	TRBD2	CASSSSAGGPGEQYF	TGTGCCAGCAGCTCCTCTGCGGGAGGGCCGGGGGAGCAGTACTTC
TRBV7-2	NA	TRBJ1-1	NA	CASSPRARQNTEAFF	TGTGCCAGCAGCCCACGGGCCAGGCAGAACACTGAAGCTTTCTTT
TRBV15	NA	TRBJ1-5	NA	CATSRDRGPQHF	TGTGCCACCAGCAGAGACAGGGGGCCCCAGCATTTT
TRBV29-1	few	TRBJ1-4	NA	CSVARVGEKLFF	TGCAGCGTGGCCAGGGTTGGTGAAAAACTGTTTTTT
TRBV7-2	few	TRBJ1-5	NA	CASSPNVGNQPQHF	TGTGCCAGCAGCCCGAATGTGGGCAATCAGCCCCAGCATTTT
TRBV18	NA	TRBJ1-2	NA	CASSPSTQYGYTF	TGTGCCAGCTCACCCTCGACCCAATATGGCTACACCTTC
TRBV20-1	NA	TRBJ2-1	TRBD2	CSARPRIAGVHNEQFF	TGCAGTGCTAGACCTAGAATAGCGGGAGTTCACAATGAGCAGTTCTTC
TRBV18	few	TRBJ2-1	NA	CASSPGIYNEQFF	TGTGCCAGCTCACCCGGGATTTACAATGAGCAGTTCTTC
TRBV29-1	NA	TRBJ2-3	TRBD2	CSVDGGLGLSDTQYF	TGCAGCGTTGATGGGGGACTAGGCCTTTCCGATACGCAGTATTTT
TRBV14	NA	TRBJ2-1	TRBD2	CASSQGSGSSYNEQFF	TGTGCCAGCAGCCAAGGTAGCGGGAGCTCCTACAATGAGCAGTTCTTC
TRBV12-5	few	TRBJ1-5	NA	CASGLAVGSQPQHF	TGTGCTAGTGGTTTGGCGGTGGGCAGTCAGCCCCAGCATTTT
TRBV30	once	TRBJ1-4	NA	CAWRSASTEKLFF	TGTGCCTGGAGGTCGGCATCTACTGAAAAACTGTTTTTT
TRBV20-1	NA	TRBJ2-5	NA	CSAGRGETQYF	TGCAGTGCGGGGCGAGGAGAGACCCAGTACTTC
TRBV7-2	NA	TRBJ2-1	TRBD2	CASSLALTSGSGDEQFF	TGTGCCAGCAGCTTAGCGCTGACTAGCGGGAGTGGCGATGAGCAGTTCTTC
TRBV5-1	few	TRBJ2-7	TRBD1	CASRTGTVSYEQYF	TGCGCCAGCAGAACCGGGACAGTGAGCTACGAGCAGTACTTC
TRBV10-3	few	TRBJ2-4	TRBD1	CAISGGTGVNIQYF	TGTGCCATCAGTGGGGGGACAGGGGTGAACATTCAGTACTTC
TRBV7-6	NA	TRBJ1-5	TRBD1	CASSMGTDSNQPQHF	TGTGCCAGCAGCATGGGGACAGATAGCAATCAGCCCCAGCATTTT
TRBV15	NA	TRBJ2-1	TRBD2	CATSRAGLAPQFF	TGTGCCACCAGCAGGGCTGGACTAGCACCGCAGTTCTTC
TRBV20-1	NA	TRBJ1-5	TRBD1	CSATALTGGANQPQHF	TGCAGTGCTACAGCTCTGACAGGGGGCGCGAATCAGCCCCAGCATTTT
TRBV7-6	NA	TRBJ1-6	TRBD1	CASSRDRNNSPLHF	TGTGCCAGCAGCCGGGACAGGAATAATTCACCCCTCCACTTT
TRBV14	few	TRBJ1-4	NA	CASSHMTAEGEKLFF	TGTGCCAGCAGCCACATGACGGCTGAAGGTGAAAAACTGTTTTTT